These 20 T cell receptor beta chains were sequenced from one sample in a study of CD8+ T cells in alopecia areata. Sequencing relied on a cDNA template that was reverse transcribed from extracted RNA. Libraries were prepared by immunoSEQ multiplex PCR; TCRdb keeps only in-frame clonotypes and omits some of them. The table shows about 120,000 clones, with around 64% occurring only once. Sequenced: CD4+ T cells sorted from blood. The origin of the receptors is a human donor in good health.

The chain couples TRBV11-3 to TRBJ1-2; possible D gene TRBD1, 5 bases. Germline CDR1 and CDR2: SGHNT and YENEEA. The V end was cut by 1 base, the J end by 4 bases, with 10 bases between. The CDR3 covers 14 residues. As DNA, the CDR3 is TGTGCCAGCAGCTTAGTGGGACCAAGCTATGGCTACACCTTC. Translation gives CASSLVGPSYGYTF.

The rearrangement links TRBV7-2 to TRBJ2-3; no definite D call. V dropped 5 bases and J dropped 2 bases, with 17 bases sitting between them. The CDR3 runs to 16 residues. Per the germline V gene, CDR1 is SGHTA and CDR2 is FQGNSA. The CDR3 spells CASSNGPNTLTDTQYF. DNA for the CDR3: TGTGCCAGCAGCAACGGACCAAACACGCTCACAGATACGCAGTATTTT.

CDR3 loop: CSVGPGGLGDNEQFF. CDR3 in DNA: TGCAGCGTTGGCCCCGGGGGACTAGGTGACAATGAGCAGTTCTTC. The V and J genes are TRBV29-1 and TRBJ2-1; 8 positions agree with TRBD2. Germline CDR1 reads SQVTM; CDR2 reads ANQGSEA. The CDR3 runs to 15 residues. The junction had 10 bases not matched to a gene; V was cut back by 4 bases and J by 5 bases.

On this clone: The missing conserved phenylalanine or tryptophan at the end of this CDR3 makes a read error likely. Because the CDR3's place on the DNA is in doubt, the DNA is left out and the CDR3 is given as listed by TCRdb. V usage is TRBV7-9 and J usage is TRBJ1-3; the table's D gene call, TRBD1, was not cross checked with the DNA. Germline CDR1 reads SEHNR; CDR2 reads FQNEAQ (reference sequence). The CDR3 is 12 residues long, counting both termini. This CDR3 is CASSLDRQWAQV.

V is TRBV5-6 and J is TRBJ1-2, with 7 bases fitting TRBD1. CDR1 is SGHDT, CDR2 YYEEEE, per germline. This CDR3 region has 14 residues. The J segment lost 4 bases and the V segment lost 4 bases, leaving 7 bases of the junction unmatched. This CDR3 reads CASSQSGGGYGYTF. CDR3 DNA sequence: TGTGCCAGCAGCCAATCAGGGGGAGGCTATGGCTACACCTTC.

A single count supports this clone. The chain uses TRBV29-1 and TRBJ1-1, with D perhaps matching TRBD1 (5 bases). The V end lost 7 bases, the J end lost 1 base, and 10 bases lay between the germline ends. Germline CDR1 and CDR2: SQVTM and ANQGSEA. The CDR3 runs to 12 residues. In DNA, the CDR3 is TGCAGCGCTAACGACAGGAACACTGAAGCTTTCTTT. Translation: CSANDRNTEAFF. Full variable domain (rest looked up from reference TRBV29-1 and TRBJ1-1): SAVISQKPSRDICQRGTSLTIQCQVDSQVTMMFWYRQQPGQSLTLIATANQGSEATYESGFVIDKFPISRPNLTFSTLTVSNMSPEDSSIYLCSANDRNTEAFFGQGTRLTVV.

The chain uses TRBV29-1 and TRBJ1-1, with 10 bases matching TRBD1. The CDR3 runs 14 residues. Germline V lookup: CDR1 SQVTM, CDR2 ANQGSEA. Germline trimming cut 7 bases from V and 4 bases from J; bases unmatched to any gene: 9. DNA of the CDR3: TGCAGCGCACCGGGACAGGGGATCGGCACTGAAGCTTTCTTT. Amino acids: CSAPGQGIGTEAFF. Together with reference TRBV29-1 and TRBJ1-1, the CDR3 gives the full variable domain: SAVISQKPSRDICQRGTSLTIQCQVDSQVTMMFWYRQQPGQSLTLIATANQGSEATYESGFVIDKFPISRPNLTFSTLTVSNMSPEDSSIYLCSAPGQGIGTEAFFGQGTRLTVV.

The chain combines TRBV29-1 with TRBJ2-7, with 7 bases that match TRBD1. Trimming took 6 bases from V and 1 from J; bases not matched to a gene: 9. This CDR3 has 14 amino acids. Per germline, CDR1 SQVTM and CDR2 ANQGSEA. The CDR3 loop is CSVIPRDRSYEQYF. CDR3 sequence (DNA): TGCAGCGTCATACCCCGGGACAGATCCTACGAGCAGTACTTC.

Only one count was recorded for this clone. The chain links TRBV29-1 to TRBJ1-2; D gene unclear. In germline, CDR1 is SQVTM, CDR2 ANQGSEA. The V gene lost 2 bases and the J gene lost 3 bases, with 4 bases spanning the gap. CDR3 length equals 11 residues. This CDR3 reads CSVERDYGYTF. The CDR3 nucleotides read TGCAGCGTTGAACGGGACTATGGCTACACCTTC. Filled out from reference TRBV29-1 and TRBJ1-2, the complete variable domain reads SAVISQKPSRDICQRGTSLTIQCQVDSQVTMMFWYRQQPGQSLTLIATANQGSEATYESGFVIDKFPISRPNLTFSTLTVSNMSPEDSSIYLCSVERDYGYTFGSGTRLTVV.

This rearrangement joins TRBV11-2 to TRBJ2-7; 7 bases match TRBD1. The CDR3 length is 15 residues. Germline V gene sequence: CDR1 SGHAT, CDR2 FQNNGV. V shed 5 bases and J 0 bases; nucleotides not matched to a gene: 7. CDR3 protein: CASSLTGTDSYEQYF. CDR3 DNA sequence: TGTGCCAGCAGCCTTACCGGGACAGACTCCTACGAGCAGTACTTC.

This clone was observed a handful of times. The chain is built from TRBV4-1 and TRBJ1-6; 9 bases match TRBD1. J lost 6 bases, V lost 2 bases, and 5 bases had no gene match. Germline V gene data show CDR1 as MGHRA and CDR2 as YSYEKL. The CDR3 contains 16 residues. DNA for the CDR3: TGCGCCAGCAGCCAACCCGGGACAGGGCTTAATTCACCCCTCCACTTT. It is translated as CASSQPGTGLNSPLHF.

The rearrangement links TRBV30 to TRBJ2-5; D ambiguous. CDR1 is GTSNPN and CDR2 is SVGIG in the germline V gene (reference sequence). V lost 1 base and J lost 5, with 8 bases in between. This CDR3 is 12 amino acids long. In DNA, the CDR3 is TGTGCCTGGAGTGAGAGGTTGGAGACCCAGTACTTC. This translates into CAWSERLETQYF.

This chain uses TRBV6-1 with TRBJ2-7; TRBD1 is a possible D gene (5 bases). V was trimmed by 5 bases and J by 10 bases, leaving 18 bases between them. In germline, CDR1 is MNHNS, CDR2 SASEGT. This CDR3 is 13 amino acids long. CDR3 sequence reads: CASSPLGGRAQYF. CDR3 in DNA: TGTGCCAGCAGTCCTCTAGGCGGCAGGGCTCAGTACTTC.

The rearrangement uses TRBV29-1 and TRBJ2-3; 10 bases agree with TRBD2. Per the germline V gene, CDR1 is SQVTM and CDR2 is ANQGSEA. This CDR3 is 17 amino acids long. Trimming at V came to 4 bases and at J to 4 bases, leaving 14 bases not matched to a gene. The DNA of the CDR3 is TGCAGCGTTGTTCGTCTAGCGGGGGCCGGAGGGGCAGATACGCAGTATTTT. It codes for CSVVRLAGAGGADTQYF.

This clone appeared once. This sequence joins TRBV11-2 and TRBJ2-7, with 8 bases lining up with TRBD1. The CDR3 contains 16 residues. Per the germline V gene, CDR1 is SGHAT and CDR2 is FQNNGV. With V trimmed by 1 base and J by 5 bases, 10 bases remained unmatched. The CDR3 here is CASSLGPDRVKDEQYF. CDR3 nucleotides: TGTGCCAGCAGCTTAGGCCCGGACAGGGTTAAGGACGAGCAGTACTTC.

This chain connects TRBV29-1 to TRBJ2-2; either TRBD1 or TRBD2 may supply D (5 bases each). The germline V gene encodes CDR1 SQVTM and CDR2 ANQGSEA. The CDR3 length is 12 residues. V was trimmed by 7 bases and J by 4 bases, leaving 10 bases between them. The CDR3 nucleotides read TGCAGCGCTTGGGACGTCACCGGGGAGCTGTTTTTT. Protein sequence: CSAWDVTGELFF.

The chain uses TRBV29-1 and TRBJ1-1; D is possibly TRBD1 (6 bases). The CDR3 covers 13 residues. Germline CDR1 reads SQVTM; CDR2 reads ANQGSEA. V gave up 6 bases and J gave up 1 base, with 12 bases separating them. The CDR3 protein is CSVSEGGNTEAFF. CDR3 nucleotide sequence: TGCAGCGTCAGTGAGGGGGGGAACACTGAAGCTTTCTTT. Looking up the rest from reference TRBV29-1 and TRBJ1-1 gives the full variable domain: SAVISQKPSRDICQRGTSLTIQCQVDSQVTMMFWYRQQPGQSLTLIATANQGSEATYESGFVIDKFPISRPNLTFSTLTVSNMSPEDSSIYLCSVSEGGNTEAFFGQGTRLTVV.

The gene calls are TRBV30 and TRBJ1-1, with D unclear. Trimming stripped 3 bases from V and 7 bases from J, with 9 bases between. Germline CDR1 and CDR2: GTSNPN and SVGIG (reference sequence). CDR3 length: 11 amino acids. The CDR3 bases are TGTGCCTGGAGCGTTGGGGTTGAAGCTTTCTTT. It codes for CAWSVGVEAFF.

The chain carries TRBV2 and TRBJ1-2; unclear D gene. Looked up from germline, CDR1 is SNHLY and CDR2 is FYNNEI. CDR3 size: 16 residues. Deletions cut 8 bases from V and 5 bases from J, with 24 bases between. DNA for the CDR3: TGTGCCAGCTCTCCGGCAGCGAGCCTCCGTCGGTATGGCTACACCTTC. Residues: CASSPAASLRRYGYTF.

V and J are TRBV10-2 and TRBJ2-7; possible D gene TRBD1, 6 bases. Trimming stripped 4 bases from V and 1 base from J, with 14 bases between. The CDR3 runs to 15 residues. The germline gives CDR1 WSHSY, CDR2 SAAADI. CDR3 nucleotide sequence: TGCGCCAGCAGTGTTCTCAGGGGCTCTTCCTACGAGCAGTACTTC. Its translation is CASSVLRGSSYEQYF.